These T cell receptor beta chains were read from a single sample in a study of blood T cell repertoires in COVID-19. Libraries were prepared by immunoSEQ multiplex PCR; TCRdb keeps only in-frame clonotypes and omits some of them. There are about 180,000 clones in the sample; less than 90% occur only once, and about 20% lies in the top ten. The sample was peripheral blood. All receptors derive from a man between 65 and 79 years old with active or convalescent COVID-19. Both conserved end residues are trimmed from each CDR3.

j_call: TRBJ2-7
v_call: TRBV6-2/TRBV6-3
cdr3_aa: ASTPSWGGLYEQY

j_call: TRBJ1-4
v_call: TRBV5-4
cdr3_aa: ASSRGGSNEKLF

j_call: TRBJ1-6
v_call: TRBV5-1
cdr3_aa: ASSLVVGPDSPLH

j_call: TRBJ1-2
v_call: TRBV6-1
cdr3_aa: ASSDLRDRAMGLGYT

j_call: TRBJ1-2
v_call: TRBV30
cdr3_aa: AWSTREGYT

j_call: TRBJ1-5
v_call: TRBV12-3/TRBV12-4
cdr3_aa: ASISGGGQPQH

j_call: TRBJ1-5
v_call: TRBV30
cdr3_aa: AWGRTGSNQPQH

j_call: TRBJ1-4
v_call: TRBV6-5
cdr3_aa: ASSYSPGSPGEKLF

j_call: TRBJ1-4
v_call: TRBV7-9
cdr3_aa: ASSLRGLLNEKLF

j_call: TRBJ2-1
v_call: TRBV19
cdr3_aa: ASSGLPGTGDSYNEQF

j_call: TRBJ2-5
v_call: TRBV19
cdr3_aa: ASKRAAATETQY

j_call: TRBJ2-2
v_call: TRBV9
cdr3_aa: ASSVAGQGGTGELF

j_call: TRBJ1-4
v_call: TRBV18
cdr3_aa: ASSLDRSNEKLF

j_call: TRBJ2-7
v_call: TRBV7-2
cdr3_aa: ASSFSGTPTEQY

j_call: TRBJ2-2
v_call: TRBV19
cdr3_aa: ASSDSGGAGPTGELF

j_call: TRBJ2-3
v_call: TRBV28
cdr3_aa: ASSPWAGRGDTQY

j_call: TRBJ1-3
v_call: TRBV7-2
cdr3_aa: ASSLDRVISGNTIY

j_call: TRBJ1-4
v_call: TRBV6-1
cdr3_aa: ASSEVGGLGEKLF

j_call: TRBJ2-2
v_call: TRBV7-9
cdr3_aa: ASSSGTGPNTGELF

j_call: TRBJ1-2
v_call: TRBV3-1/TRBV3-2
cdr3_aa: ASSHGAEYGYT

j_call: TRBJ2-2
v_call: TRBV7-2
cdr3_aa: ASRLSVAGELF

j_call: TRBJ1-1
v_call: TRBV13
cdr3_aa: ASSFDSDTEAF

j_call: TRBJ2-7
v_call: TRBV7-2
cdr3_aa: ASSLFLAGGSYEQY

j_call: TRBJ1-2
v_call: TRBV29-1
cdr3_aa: SVTGQRYGYT

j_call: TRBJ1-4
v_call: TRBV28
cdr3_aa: ASRSSGGAKATNEKLF

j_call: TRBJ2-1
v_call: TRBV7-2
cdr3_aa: ASSPGLAGGSYNEQF

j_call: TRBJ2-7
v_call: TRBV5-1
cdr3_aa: ASSLVGQGVYEQY

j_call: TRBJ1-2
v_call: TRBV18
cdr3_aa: ASSPGPGQGIYGYT

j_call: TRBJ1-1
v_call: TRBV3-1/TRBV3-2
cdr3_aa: ASSQAPYTEAF

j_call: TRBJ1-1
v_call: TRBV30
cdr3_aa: AWSALGNGLSKAF

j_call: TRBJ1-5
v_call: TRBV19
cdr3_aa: ASTDISVGGGGQPQH

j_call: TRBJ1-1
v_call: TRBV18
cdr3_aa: ASSLGQSNTEAF

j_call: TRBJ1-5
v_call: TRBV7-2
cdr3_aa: ASSLGGRAMNQPQH

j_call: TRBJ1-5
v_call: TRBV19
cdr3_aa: ASSPLDRENQPQH

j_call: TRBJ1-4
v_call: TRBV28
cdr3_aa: ASSPWTRGDNEKLF

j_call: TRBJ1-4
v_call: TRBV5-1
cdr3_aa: ASSRQGVDEKLF

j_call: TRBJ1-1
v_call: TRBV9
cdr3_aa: ASSVEDRGNRNTEAF

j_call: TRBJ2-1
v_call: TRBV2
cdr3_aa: ASTGLRGNEQF

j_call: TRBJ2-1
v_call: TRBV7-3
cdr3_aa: ASSLTSGLGSNEQF

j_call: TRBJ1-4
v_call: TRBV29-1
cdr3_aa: SVEEVPSTNEKLF

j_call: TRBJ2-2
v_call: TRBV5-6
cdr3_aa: ASSSPKDRGHTGELF

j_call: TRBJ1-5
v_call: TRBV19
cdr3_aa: ASSIDPLGTGPLRPQH